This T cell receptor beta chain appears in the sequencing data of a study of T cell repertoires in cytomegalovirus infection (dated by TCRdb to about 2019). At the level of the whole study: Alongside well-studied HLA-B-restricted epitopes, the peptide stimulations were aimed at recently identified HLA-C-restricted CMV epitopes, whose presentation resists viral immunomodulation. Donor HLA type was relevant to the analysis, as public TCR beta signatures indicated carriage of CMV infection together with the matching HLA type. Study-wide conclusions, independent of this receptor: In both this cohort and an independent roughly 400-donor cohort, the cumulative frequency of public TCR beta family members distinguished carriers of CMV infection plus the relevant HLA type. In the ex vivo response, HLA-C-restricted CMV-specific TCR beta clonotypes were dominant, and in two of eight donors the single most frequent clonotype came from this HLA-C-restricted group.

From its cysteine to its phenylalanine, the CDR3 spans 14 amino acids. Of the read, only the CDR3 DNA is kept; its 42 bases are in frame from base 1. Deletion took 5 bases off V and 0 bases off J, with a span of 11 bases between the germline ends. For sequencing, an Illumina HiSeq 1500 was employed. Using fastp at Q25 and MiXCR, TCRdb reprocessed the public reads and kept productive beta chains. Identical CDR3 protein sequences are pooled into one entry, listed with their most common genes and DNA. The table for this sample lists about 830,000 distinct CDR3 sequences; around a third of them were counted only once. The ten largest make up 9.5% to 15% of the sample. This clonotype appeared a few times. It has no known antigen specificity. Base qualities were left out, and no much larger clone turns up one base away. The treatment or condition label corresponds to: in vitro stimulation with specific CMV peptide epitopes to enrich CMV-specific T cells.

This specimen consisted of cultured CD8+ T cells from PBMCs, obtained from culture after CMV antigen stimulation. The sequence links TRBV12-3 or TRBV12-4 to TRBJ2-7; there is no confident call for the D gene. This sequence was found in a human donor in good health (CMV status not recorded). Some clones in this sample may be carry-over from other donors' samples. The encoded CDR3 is CASSRRPSSYEQYF. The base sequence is TGTGCCAGCAGTAGGAGACCTAGCTCCTACGAGCAGTACTTC.